The T cell receptor beta chain described here comes from a study of technical replicates of blood from several donors. V lost 4 bases to trimming and J lost 3 bases, with 16 bases between them. From germline, CDR1 is SGHAT and CDR2 FQNNGV. The CDR3 spans 15 residues. The assay was immunoSEQ multiplex PCR, and TCRdb's table has in-frame clones only and misses some. The data show fewer than 85,000 clones, around 94% seen once. Sample: T cells isolated from PBMCs. This TCR derives from a human donor in good health. V is TRBV11-2 and J is TRBJ2-7; D is unresolved. In DNA, the CDR3 is TGTGCCAGCAGCTCACACCCAGTCGATAACTACGAGCAGTACTTC. It specifies CASSSHPVDNYEQYF.